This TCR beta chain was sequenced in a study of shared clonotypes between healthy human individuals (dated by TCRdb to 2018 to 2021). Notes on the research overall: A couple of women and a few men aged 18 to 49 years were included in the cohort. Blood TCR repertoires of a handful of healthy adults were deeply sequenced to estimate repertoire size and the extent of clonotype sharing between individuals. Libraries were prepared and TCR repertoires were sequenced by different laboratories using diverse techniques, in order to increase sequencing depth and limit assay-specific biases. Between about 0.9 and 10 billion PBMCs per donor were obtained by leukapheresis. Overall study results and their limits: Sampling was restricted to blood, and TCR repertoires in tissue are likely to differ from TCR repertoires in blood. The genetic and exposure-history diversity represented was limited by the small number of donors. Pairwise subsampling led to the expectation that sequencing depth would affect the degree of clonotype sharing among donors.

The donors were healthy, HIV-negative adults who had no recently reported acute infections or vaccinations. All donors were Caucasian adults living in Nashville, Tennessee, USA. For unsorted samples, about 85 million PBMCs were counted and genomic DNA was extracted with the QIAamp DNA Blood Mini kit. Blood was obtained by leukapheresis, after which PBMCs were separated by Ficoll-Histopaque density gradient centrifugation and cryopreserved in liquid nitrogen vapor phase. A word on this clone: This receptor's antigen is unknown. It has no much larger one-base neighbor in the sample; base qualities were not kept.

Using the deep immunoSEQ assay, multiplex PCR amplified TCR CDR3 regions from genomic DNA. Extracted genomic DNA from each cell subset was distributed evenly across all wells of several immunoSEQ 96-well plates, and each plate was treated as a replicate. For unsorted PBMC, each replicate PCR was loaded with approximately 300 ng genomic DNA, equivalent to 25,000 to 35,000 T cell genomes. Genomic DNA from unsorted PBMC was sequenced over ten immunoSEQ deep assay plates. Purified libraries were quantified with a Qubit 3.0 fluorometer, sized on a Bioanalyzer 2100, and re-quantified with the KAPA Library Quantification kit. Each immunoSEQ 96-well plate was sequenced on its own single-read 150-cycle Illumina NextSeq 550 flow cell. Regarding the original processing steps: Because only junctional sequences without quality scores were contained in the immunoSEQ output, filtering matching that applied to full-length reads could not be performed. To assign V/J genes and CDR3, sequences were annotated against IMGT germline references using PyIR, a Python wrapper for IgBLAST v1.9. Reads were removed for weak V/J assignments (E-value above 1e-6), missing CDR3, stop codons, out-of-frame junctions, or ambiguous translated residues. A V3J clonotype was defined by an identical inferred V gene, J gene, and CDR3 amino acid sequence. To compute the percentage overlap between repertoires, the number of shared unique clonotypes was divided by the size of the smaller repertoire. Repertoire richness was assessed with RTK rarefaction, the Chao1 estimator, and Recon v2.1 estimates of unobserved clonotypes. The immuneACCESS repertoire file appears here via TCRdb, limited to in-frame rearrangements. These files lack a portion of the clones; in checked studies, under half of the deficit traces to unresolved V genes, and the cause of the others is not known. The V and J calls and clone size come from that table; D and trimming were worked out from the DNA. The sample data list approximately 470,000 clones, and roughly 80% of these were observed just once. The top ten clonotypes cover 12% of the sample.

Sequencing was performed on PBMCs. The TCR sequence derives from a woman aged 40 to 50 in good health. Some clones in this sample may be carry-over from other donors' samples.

In nucleotide form, the sequence is TGTGCCAGCACGACGGGGAATTCACCCCTCCACTTT. This sequence encodes CASTTGNSPLHF. Recombination linked TRBV25-1 to TRBJ1-6, with no confidently assigned D gene. A distance of 8 bases separates the germline ends of V and J, which lose 7 bases and 7 bases respectively. The CDR3 has 12 amino acids, counting the end cysteine and phenylalanine. Only the CDR3 region is kept as DNA, spanning 36 bases read in frame from base 1. Reading the germline V gene gives CDR1 MGHDK and CDR2 SYGVNS.